Sequencing of this T cell receptor beta chain was carried out in a study of T cells in Graves' hyperthyroidism and ophthalmopathy. For the study at large: Blood was drawn when the patient was first diagnosed and still untreated.

The CDR3 extends over 15 amino acids. Trimming took off 0 bases at V and 14 bases at J, with 18 bases between the two ends. The V gene's germline CDR1 is SGDLS and CDR2 YYNGEE. Exclusion of patients followed from uncontrolled infection, other autoimmune disease, pregnancy or lactation. The PBMCs studied were ones that came from 10 ml fresh peripheral blood. The TCR beta CDR3 regions underwent amplification using RNA transcripts as the source. HTBI primers were the set used in a first-round RT-PCR of the TCR CDR3. TCRdb fed the multiplex PCR reads into MiXCR, producing one record per CDR3 protein. Among roughly 800,000 distinct CDR3 sequences, roughly 40% were seen once, and the ten largest hold roughly 8.3%.

The origin of this receptor is a man between 18 and 35 years old with Graves' hyperthyroidism. Specimen: blood. This chain connects TRBV9 to TRBJ1-6; possibly TRBD1 for D (5 bases). CDR3 amino acids: CASSVDAGTNSALHF. CDR3 sequence (DNA): TGTGCCAGCAGCGTAGATGCGGGGACCAATTCGGCCCTCCACTTT.